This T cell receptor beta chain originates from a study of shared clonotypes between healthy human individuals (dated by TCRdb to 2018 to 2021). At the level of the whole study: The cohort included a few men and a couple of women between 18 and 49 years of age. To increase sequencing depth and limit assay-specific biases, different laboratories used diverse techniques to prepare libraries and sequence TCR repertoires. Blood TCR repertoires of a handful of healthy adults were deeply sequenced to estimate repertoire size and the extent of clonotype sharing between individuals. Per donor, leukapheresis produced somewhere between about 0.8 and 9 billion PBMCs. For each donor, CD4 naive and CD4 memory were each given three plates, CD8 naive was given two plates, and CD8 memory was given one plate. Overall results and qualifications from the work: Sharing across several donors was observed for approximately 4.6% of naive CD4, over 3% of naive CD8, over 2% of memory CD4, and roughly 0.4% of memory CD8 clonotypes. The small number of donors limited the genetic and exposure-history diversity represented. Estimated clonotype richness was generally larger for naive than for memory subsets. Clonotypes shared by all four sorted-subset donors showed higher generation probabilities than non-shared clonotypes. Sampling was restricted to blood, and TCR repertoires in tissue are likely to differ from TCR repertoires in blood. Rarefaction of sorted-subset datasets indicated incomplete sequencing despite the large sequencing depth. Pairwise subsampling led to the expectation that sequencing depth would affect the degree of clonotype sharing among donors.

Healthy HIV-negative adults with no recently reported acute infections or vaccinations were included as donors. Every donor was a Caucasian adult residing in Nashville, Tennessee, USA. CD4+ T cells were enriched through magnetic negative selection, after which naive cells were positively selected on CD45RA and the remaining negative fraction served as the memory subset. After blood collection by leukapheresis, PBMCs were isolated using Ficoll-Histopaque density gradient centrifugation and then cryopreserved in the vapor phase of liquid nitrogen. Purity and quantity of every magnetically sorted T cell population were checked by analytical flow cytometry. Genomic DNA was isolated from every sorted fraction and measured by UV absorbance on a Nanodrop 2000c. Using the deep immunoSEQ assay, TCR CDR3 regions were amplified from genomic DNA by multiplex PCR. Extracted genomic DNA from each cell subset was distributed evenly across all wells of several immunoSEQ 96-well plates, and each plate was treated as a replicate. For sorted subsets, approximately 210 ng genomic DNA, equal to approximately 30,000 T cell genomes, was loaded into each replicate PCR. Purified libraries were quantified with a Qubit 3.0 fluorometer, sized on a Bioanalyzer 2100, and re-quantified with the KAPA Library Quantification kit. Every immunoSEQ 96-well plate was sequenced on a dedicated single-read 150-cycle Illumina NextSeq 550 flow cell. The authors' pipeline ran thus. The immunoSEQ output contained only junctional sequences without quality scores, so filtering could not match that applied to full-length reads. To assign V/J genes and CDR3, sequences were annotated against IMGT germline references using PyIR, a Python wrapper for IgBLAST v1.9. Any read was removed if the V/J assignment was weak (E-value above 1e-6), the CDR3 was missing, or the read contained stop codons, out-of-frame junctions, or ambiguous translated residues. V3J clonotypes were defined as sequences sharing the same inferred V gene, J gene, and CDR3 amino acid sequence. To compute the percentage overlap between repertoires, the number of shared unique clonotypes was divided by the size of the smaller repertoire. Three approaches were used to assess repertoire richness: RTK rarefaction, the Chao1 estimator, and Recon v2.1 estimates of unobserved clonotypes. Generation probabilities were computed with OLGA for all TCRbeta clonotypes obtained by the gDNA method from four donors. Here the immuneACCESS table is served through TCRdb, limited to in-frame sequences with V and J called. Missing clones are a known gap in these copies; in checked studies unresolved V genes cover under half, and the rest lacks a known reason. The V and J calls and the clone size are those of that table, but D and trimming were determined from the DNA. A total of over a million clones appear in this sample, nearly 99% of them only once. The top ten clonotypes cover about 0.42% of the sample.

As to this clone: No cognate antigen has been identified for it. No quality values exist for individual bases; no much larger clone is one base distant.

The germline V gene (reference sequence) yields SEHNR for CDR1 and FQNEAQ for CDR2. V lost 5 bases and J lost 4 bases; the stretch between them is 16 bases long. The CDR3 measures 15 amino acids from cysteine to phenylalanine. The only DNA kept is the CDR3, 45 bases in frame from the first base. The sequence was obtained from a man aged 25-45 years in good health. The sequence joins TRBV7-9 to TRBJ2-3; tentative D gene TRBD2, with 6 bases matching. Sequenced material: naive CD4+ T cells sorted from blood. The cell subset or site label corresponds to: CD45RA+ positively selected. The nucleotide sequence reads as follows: TGTGCCAGCAGCATAATTTCGGGAGCTTCAGATACGCAGTATTTT. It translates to CASSIISGASDTQYF.